This T cell receptor beta chain was identified during a study of cytomegalovirus exposure and HLA in healthy donors. This clone was seen only once. Using immunoSEQ multiplex PCR, the repertoire was profiled, and TCRdb retains in-frame clones only, with some absent. The data show 110,000 to 150,000 clones, approximately 86% seen once. From germline, CDR1 is LNHDA and CDR2 SQIVND (reference sequence). The trim removed 1 base at V and 0 bases at J, leaving 5 bases unmatched. The CDR3 sequence is 17 residues long. The TCR sequence derives from a woman aged 18-30 years in good health and CMV-seropositive. Sequenced input: PBMCs. The rearrangement joins TRBV19 to TRBJ1-3; 8 nucleotides match TRBD1. The CDR3 reads CASSIGVQGVSGNTIYF. CDR3 DNA sequence: TGTGCCAGTAGTATAGGCGTACAGGGGGTCTCTGGAAACACCATATATTTT. Drawing the rest from reference TRBV19 and TRBJ1-3, the complete variable domain is DGGITQSPKYLFRKEGQNVTLSCEQNLNHDAMYWYRQDPGQGLRLIYYSQIVNDFQKGDIAEGYSVSREKKESFPLTVTSAQKNPTAFYLCASSIGVQGVSGNTIYFGEGSWLTVV.